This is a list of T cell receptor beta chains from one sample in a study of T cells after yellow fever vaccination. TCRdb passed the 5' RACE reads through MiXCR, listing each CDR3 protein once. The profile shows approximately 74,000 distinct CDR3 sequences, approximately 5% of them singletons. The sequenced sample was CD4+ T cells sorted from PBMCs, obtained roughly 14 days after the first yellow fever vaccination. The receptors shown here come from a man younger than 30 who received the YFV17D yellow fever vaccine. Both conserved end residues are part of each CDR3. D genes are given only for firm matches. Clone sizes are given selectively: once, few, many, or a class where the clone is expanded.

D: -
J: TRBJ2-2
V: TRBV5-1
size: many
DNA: TGCGCCAGCAGCTTGACGGAACAGAACACCGGGGAGCTGTTTTTT
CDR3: CASSLTEQNTGELFF

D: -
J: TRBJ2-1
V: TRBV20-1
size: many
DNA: TGCAGTGCTGGTAACCCCACTGAGCAGTTCTTC
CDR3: CSAGNPTEQFF

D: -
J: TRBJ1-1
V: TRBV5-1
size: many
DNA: TGCGCCAGCAGTAATAGGGATGCGAACACTGAAGCTTTCTTT
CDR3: CASSNRDANTEAFF

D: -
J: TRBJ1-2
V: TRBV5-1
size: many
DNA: TGCGCCAGCAGCTTGGATCGAGGAGGGGATGGCTACACCTTC
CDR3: CASSLDRGGDGYTF

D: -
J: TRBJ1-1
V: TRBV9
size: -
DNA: TGTGCCAGCAGCGGGGGGGGGGACACTAACACTGAAGCTTTCTTT
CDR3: CASSGGGDTNTEAFF

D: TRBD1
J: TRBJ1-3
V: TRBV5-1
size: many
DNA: TGCGCCAGCAGCTTGGATCCAGGGGGTAGCTCTGGAAACACCATATATTTT
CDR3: CASSLDPGGSSGNTIYF

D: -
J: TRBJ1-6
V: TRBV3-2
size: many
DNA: TGTGCCAGCAGCCAAGTTGGATGGAATTCACCCCTCCACTTT
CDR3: CASSQVGWNSPLHF

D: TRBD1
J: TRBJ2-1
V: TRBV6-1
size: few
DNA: TGTGCCAGCCGGACCGGGACAGGCTCCTACAATGAGCAGTTCTTC
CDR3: CASRTGTGSYNEQFF

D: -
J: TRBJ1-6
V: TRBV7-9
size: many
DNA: TGTGCCAGCAGACCGGGACACAATAATTCACCCCTCCACTTT
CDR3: CASRPGHNNSPLHF

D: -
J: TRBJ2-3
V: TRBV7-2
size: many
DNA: TGTGCCAGCAGCTTAGCCCTCCAGCGTGCAGATACGCAGTATTTT
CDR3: CASSLALQRADTQYF

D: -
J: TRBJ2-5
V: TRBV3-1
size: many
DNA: TGTGCCAGCAGCCAAGTTAGCACTCAGTACTTC
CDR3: CASSQVSTQYF

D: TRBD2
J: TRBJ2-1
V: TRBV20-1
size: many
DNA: TGCAGGACCGCTCGGGGGGACAATGAGCAGTTCTTC
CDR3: CRTARGDNEQFF

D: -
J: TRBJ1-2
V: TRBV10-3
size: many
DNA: TGTGCCATCAGTGATGACAGCAAAATAAGGGGCTACACCTTC
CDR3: CAISDDSKIRGYTF

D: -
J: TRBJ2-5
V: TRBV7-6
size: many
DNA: TGTGCCAGCAGCATAGGACAGGGCGGGGAGGGCCAGTACTTC
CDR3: CASSIGQGGEGQYF

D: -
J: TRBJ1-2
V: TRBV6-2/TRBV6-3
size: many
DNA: TGTGCCAGCGGAGAAACGGGAAGCTACTATGGCTACACCTTC
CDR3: CASGETGSYYGYTF

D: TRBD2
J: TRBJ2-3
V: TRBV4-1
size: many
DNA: TGCGCCAGCAGCCTACCTCAGGCTAGCGGGTGGTATGGCACAGATACGCAGTATTTT
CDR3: CASSLPQASGWYGTDTQYF

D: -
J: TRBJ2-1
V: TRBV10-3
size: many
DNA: TGTGCCATCAGTGAGGCAACTCATAGGAATGAGCAGTTCTTC
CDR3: CAISEATHRNEQFF

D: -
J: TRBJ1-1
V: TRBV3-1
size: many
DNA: TGTGCCAGCAATGCGAGGGGGTTGGGGACTGAAGCTTTCTTT
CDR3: CASNARGLGTEAFF

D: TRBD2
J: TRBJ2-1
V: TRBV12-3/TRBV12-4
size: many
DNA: TGTGCCAGCAGTCTCCTAGCGGGGGGGGACAATGAGCAGTTCTTC
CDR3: CASSLLAGGDNEQFF

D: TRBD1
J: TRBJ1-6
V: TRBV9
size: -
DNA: TGTGCCAGCAGCGGGGGACAGGGGGCTAACGAATCACCCCTCCACTTT
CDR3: CASSGGQGANESPLHF

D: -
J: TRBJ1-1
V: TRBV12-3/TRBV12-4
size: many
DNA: TGTGCCAGCCTACTTGGGCAGCTGAACACTGAAGCTTTCTTT
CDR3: CASLLGQLNTEAFF

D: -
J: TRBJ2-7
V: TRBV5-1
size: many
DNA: TGCGCCAGCAGCTTGGATCTAGGGGGGCAGTACTTC
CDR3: CASSLDLGGQYF

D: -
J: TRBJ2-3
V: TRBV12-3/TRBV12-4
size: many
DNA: TGTGCCAGCAGTTTAATGGACGCCACAGATACGCAGTATTTT
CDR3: CASSLMDATDTQYF

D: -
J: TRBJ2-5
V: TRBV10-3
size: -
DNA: TGTGCCATCAGTGAAGGGACTTACAAAGAGACCCAGTACTTC
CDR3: CAISEGTYKETQYF

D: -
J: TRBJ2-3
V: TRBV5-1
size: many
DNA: TGCGCCAGCAGCTTTGGGGTTCTGGGGACAGATACGCAGTATTTT
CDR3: CASSFGVLGTDTQYF

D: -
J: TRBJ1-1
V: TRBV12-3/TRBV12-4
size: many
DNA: TGTGCCAGCACCATGGGGCGCCAGCGGCTGGTTAACACTGAAGCTTTCTTT
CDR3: CASTMGRQRLVNTEAFF

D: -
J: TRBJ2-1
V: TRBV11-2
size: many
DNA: TGTGCCAGCAGCTCTAGCTCCTACAATGAGCAGTTCTTC
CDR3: CASSSSSYNEQFF

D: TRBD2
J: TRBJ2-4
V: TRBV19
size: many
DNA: TGTGCCAGTAGACCTGGCGGGGGGGGCCGGCGCATTCAGTACTTC
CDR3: CASRPGGGGRRIQYF

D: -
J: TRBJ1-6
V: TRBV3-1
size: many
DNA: TGTGCCAGCAGCCCCCCAGGGTCACCCCTCCACTTT
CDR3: CASSPPGSPLHF

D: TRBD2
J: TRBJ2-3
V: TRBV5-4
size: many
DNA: TGTGCCAGCAGGGAAGCGGGGGGACGCACAGATACGCAGTATTTT
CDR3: CASREAGGRTDTQYF

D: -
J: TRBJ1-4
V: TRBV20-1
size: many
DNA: TGCAGTGCTATCCTCCCAGGGGTTTACGAAAAACTGTTTTTT
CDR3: CSAILPGVYEKLFF

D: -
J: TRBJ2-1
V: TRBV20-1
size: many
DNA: TGCAGTGCTGCCGGAGAGGGTGATGAGCAGTTCTTC
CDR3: CSAAGEGDEQFF

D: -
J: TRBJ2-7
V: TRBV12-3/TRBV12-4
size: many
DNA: TGTGCCAGCAGGGACAGAGCGCACGAGCAGTACTTC
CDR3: CASRDRAHEQYF

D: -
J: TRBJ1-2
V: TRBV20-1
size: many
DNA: TGCAGTGCTAGCCTGACTGCTTATGGCTACACCTTC
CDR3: CSASLTAYGYTF

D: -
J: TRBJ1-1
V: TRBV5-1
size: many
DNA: TGCGCCAGCAGCTTAGCCGGGAGCCGGGGCACTGAAGCTTTCTTT
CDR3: CASSLAGSRGTEAFF

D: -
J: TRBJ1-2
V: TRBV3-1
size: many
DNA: TGTGCCAGCAGCCAAGCCGGGCCAGTTCTTGGCTACACCTTC
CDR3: CASSQAGPVLGYTF

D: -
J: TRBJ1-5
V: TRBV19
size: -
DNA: TGTGCCAGTAGTATAGATCTTAGGCTGCCCCAGCATTTT
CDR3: CASSIDLRLPQHF

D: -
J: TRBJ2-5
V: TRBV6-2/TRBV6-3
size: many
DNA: TGTGCCAGCAGTTACGGGGCACGGCAGACCCAGTACTTC
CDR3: CASSYGARQTQYF

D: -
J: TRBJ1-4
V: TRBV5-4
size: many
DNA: TGTGCCAGCAGCTCCTCAGGGTCCACTAATGAAAAACTGTTTTTT
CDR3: CASSSSGSTNEKLFF

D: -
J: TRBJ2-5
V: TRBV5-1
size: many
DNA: TGCGCCAGTGGAGAAACAGGATTCGGCCAAGAGACCCAGTACTTC
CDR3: CASGETGFGQETQYF

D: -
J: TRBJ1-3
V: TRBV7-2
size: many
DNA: TGTGCCAGCAGCCTCGCAGGGAATGGCGCTGGAAACACCATATATTTT
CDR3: CASSLAGNGAGNTIYF

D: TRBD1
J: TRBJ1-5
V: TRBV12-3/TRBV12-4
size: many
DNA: TGTGCCAGCAGGGGGACAGGGGGATCAGTTCAGCCCCAGCATTTT
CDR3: CASRGTGGSVQPQHF

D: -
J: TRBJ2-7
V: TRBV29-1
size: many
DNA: TGCAGCGTTGGCTCCTACGAGCAGTACTTC
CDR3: CSVGSYEQYF

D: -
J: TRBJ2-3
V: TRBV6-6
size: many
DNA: TGTGCCGTAACTAGCCCTTTCACAGATACGCAGTATTTT
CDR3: CAVTSPFTDTQYF

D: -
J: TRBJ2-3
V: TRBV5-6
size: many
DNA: TGTGCCAGCAGCTTACGGCAGCTGGAGACAGATACGCAGTATTTT
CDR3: CASSLRQLETDTQYF

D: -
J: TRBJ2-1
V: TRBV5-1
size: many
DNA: TGCGCCAGCAGCTTGTTCCCCCGGGGGAACTACAATGAGCAGTTCTTC
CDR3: CASSLFPRGNYNEQFF

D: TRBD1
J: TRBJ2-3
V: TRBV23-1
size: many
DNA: TGCGCCAGCAGTCAAGAACCGGGACAGGGGAGAGGGGATACGCAGTATTTT
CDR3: CASSQEPGQGRGDTQYF

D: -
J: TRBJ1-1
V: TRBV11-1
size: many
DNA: TGTGCCAGCAGCCTGAGGGGGGAAGCTTTCTTT
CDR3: CASSLRGEAFF

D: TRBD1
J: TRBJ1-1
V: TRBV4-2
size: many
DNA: TGTGCCAGCAGGATAGGACAGGGAAACACTGAAGCTTTCTTT
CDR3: CASRIGQGNTEAFF

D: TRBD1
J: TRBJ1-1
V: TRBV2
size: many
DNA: TGTGCCAGCACCTCAGGGGGTGATAACACTGAAGCTTTCTTT
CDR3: CASTSGGDNTEAFF

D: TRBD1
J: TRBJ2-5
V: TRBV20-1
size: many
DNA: TGCAGTGCTAGGCCCGGGACAGACCAAGAGACCCAGTACTTC
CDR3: CSARPGTDQETQYF

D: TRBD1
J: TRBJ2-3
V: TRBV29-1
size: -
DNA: TGCAGCGTTGGAACTCAAGGGGGCAGGGGAGATACGCAGTATTTT
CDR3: CSVGTQGGRGDTQYF

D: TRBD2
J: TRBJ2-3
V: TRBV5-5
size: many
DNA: TGTGCCAGCAGACTAGCGGGGCTGGTAACAGATACGCAGTATTTT
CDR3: CASRLAGLVTDTQYF